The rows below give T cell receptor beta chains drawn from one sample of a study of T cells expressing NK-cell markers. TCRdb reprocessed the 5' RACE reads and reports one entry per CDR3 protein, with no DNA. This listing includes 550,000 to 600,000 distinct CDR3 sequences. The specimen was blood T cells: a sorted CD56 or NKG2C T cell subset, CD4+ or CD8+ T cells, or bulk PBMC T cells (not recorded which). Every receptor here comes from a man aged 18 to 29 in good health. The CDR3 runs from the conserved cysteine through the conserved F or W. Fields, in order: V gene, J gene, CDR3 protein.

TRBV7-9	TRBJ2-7	CASSPRTQDYEQYF
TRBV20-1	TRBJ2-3	CSARDRLVSHTDTQYF
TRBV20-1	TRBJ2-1	CSAEWTSGVDEQFF
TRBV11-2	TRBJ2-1	CASSSTPGQGYNEQFF
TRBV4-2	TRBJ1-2	CASSQGIGQEDYGYTF
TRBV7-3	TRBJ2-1	CASSLMASGRGNEQFF
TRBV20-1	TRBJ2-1	CSVFMASGSGNEQFF
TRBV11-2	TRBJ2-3	CASSSTGFTDTQYF
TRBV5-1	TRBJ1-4	CASNAGAFSTNEKLFF
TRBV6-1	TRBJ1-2	CASSLQGVYGYTF
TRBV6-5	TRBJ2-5	CASSYQRSPQETQYF
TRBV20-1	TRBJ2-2	CSATGTSSTGELFF
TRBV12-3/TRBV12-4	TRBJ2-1	CASSRTGGFYNEQFF
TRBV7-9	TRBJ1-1	CASSLRGGQGPSEAFF
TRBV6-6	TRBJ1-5	CASTVQGYQPQHF
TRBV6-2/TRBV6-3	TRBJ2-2	CASSYGVVGTGELFF
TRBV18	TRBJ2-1	CASSPGRVSSSYNEQFF
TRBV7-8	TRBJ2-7	CASSEVPGSYEQYF
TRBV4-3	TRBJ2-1	CASSQERERASYNEQFF
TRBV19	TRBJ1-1	CASSIAPGYTEAFF
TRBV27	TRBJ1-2	CASSSTGLTGYTF
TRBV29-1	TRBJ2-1	CSVVRREDYNEQFF
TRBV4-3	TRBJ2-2	CASSQEAGERTGELFF
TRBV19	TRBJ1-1	CASSIDLWKGSTEAFF
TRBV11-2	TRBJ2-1	CASSFLTSGENEQFF
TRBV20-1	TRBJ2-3	CSATGPWTSGRTMSDTQYF
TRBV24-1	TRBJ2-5	CATSDVSGFGTQYF
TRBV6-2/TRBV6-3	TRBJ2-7	CASSSDGAYEQYF
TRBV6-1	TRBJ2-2	CASSELAGSNGELFF
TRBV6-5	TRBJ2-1	CASSPLAGRGIYNEQFF
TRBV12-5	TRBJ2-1	CASGPRVAGTYNEQFF
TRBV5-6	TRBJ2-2	CASSYGSSNTGELFF
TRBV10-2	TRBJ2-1	CASSEGLAKLNEQFF
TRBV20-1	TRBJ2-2	CSASEQGASVSGELFF
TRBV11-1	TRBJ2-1	CASSTPPATSGARSEQFF
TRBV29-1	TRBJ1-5	CSVGGSPYSNQPQHF
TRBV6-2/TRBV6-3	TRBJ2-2	CASSYPQGAGPGELFF
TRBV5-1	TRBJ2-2	CASSATGLKGGELFF
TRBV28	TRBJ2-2	CASSTDPPDTGELFF
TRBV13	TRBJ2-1	CASDALAGEGPYNEQFF
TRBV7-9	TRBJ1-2	CASKSGGADYGYTF
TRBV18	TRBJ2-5	CASSPWDRITQETQYF
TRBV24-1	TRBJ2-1	CATSDWTGTSGLHNEQFF
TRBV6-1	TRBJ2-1	CASSDPYGSSYNEQFF
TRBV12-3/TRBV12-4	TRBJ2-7	CASSLYRAVEQYF
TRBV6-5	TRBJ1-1	CASSSEGQGASEAFF
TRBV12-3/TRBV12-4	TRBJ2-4	CATQQGAKNIQYF
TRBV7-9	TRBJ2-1	CASSLTGLAGPINEQFF
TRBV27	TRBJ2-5	CASSLRGTGPIVETQYF
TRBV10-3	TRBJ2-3	CAVRQGEDTQYF
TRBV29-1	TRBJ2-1	CSVEKGGRNKFF
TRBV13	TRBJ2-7	CASSLVMQNEQYF
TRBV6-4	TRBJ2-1	CASSESFSYNEQFF
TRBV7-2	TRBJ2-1	CASSLAVEGLATNEQFF